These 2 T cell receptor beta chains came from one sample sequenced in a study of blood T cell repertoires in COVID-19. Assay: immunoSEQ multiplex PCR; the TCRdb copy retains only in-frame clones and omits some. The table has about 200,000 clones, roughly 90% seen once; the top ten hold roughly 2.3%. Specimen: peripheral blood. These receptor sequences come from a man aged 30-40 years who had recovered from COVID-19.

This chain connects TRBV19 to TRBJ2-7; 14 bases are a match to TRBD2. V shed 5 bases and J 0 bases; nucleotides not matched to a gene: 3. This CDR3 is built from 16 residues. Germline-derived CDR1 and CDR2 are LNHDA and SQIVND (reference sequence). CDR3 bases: TGTGCCAGTAGTCCGGGACTAGCGGGGGCCTCCTACGAGCAGTACTTC. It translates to CASSPGLAGASYEQYF.

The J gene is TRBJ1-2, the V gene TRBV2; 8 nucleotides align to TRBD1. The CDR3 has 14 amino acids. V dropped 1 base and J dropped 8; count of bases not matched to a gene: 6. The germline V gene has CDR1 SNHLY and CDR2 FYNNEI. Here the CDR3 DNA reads TGTGCCAGCAGTGAAGGCCGGACAGGGAGAGGCTACACCTTC. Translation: CASSEGRTGRGYTF.